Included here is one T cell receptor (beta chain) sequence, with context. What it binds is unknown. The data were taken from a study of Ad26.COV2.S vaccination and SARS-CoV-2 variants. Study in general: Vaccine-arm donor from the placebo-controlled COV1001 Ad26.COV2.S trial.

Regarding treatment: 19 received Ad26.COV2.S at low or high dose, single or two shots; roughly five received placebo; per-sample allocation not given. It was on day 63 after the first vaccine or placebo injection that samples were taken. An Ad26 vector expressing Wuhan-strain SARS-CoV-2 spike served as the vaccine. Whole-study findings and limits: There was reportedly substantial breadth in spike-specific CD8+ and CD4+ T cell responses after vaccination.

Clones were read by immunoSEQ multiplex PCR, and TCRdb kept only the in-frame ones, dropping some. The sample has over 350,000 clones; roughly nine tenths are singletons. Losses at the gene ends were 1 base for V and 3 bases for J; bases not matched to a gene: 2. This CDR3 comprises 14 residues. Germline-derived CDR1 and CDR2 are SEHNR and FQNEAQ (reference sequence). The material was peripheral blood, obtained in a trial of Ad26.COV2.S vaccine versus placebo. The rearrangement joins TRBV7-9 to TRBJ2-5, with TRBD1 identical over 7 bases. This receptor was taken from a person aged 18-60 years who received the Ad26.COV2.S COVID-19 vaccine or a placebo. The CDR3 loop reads CASSLVGGKETQYF. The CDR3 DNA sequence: TGTGCCAGCAGCTTAGTAGGGGGCAAAGAGACCCAGTACTTC.